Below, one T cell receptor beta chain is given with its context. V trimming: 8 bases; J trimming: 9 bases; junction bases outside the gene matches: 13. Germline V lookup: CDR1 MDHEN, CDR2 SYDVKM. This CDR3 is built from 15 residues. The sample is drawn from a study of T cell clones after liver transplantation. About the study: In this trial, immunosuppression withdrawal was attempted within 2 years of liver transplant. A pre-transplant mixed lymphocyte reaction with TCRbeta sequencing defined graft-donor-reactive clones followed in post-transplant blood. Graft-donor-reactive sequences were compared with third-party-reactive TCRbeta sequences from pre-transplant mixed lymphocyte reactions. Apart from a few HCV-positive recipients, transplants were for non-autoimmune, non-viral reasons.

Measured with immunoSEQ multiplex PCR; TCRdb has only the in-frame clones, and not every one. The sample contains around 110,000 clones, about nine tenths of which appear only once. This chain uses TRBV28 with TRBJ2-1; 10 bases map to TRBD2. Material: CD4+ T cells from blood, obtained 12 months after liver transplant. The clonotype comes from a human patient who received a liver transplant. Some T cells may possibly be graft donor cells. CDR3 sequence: CASGTSGTEGLEQFF. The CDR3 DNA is TGTGCCAGCGGCACTAGCGGGACGGAGGGTCTTGAGCAGTTCTTC.